This is a list of T cell receptor beta chains from one sample in a study of T cells in Graves' hyperthyroidism and ophthalmopathy. TCRdb called the multiplex PCR reads again in MiXCR, with one record for every CDR3 protein. The repertoire includes hundreds of thousands of distinct CDR3 sequences, over 35% of them detected once, and 7.5% to 9.5% sits in the top ten. Sequenced sample: blood. The receptor source for this set is a man aged 18 to 30 with Graves' hyperthyroidism. Each CDR3 is given with its conserved first and last residue. A D gene is named only where the DNA matches it firmly. For some rows the clone size is stated as once, few or many, or as a class when expanded; others skip it.

few	TRBV5-1	TRBJ2-2	TRBD2	TGCGCCAGCAGTGGTAGCGGGAGTCGTTTGGCCGGGGAGCTGTTTTTT	CASSGSGSRLAGELFF
.	TRBV4-2	TRBJ1-1	.	TGTGCCAGCAGCCAGGAACTCTCTCGGGAAGCTTTCTTT	CASSQELSREAFF
.	TRBV7-9	TRBJ2-1	TRBD2	TGTGCCAGCAGCTTAGGGTTAGCGGGAGAATGGTCCTACAATGAGCAGTTCTTC	CASSLGLAGEWSYNEQFF
many	TRBV12-3/TRBV12-4	TRBJ1-6	.	TGTGCCAGCGGGCTATCGGGCAGGGCTTCACCCCTCCACTTT	CASGLSGRASPLHF
many	TRBV25-1	TRBJ2-7	.	TGTGCCAGCAGTGAATTAGGCCAGACCTACGAGCAGTACTTC	CASSELGQTYEQYF
many	TRBV20-1	TRBJ1-2	.	TGCAGTGCGAGAGGTACAGGGTGGTCTGGCTACACCTTC	CSARGTGWSGYTF
.	TRBV12-3/TRBV12-4	TRBJ1-1	.	TGTGCCAGCAGTTTCCCAGACAGTCTGCGAGCTTTCTTT	CASSFPDSLRAFF
many	TRBV7-8	TRBJ2-7	.	TGTGCCAGCAGCCTCCAAACGGGGTCCTACGAGCAGTACTTC	CASSLQTGSYEQYF
many	TRBV9	TRBJ1-1	.	TGTGCCAGCAGCAGGGTAAGGAACACTGAAGCTTTCTTT	CASSRVRNTEAFF
few	TRBV7-9	TRBJ1-6	.	TGTGCCAGCAGCCCCCTTCCCGGGACTAATTCACCCCTCCACTTT	CASSPLPGTNSPLHF
.	TRBV9	TRBJ1-2	.	TGTGCCAGCAGCCCCGGGAGGGTAGGCGGCTACACCTTC	CASSPGRVGGYTF
many	TRBV19	TRBJ2-2	TRBD2	TGTGCCAGTATGCCTAGCGGTAGGAACACCGGGGAGCTGTTTTTT	CASMPSGRNTGELFF
once	TRBV9	TRBJ1-5	.	TGTGCCAGCAGCGTAGGACCGGATCAAAATCAGCCCCAGCATTTT	CASSVGPDQNQPQHF
.	TRBV5-1	TRBJ2-7	.	TGCGCCAGCAGCTTGGTTTATAGGGGTTGGTACGAGCAGTACTTC	CASSLVYRGWYEQYF
.	TRBV25-1	TRBJ1-4	.	TGTGCCAGCAGTGACAACCGGAATTTCGAAAAACTGTTTTTT	CASSDNRNFEKLFF
once	TRBV11-1	TRBJ2-5	TRBD1	TGTGCCAGCAACAAAAGACAGGGCGGTTTTGAAGAGACCCAGTACTTC	CASNKRQGGFEETQYF
.	TRBV29-1	TRBJ1-1	TRBD1	TGCAGCGCCACATCTCTTCGGGACAGGAACACTGAAGCTTTCTTT	CSATSLRDRNTEAFF
many	TRBV14	TRBJ1-3	.	TGTGCCAGCAGCCCCTTTTCTGGAAACACCATATATTTT	CASSPFSGNTIYF
.	TRBV7-9	TRBJ2-2	.	TGTGCCAGCAGCTTAGCGGGGACCCCGGGGACCGGGGAGCTGTTTTTT	CASSLAGTPGTGELFF
.	TRBV7-9	TRBJ2-7	.	TGTGCCAGCTTTTCCGGGGCCTTACGAGAGCAGTACTTC	CASFSGALREQYF
few	TRBV7-2	TRBJ2-5	TRBD2	TGTGCCAGCAGCGGACTAGCGGGGACGAGAGAGACCCAGTACTTC	CASSGLAGTRETQYF
many	TRBV29-1	TRBJ2-2	.	TGCAGCGTTGAACGGCAGCGCACCGGGGAGCTGTTTTTT	CSVERQRTGELFF
.	TRBV6-6	TRBJ1-3	.	TGTGCCAGCGGACTGAGCTCTGGAAACACCATATATTTT	CASGLSSGNTIYF
few	TRBV12-3/TRBV12-4	TRBJ2-2	TRBD1	TGTGCCAGCAGTCCGAGAGAGGGACAGGGGAGCGGGGAGCTGTTTTTT	CASSPREGQGSGELFF
.	TRBV29-1	TRBJ2-2	TRBD1	TGCAGCGTTGCCCCCTCCCCGGGACAGGGGAACACCGGGGAGCTGTTTTTT	CSVAPSPGQGNTGELFF